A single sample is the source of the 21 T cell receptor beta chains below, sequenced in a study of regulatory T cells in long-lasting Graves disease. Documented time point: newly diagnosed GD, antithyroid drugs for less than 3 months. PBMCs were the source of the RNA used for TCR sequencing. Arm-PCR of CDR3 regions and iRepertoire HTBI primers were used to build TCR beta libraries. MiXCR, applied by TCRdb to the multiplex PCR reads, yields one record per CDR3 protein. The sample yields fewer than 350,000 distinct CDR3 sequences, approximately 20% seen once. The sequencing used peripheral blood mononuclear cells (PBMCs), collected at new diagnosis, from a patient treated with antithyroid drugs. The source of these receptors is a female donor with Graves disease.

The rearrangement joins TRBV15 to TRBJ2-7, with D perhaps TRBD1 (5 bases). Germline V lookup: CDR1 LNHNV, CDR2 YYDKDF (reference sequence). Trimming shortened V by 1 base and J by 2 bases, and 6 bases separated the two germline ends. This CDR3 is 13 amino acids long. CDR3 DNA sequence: TGTGCCACCAGCAGAGGGGGCACCTACGAGCAGTACTTC. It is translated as CATSRGGTYEQYF.

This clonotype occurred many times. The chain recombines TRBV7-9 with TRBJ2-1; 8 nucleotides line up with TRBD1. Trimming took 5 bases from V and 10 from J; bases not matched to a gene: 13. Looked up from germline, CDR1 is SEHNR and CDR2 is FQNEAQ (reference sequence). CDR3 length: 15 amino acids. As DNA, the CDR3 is TGTGCCAGCAGCCCGCCGGGACAGGTGATTGGAGAGCAGTTCTTC. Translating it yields CASSPPGQVIGEQFF.

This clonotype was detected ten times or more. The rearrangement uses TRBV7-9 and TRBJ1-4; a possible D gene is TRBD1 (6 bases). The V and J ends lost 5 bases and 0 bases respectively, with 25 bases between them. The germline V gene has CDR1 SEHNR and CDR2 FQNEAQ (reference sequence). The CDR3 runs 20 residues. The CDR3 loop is CASSLSSLRDIPATNEKLFF. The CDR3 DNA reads TGTGCCAGCAGCCTATCCAGCCTCCGGGACATACCAGCAACTAATGAAAAACTGTTTTTT.

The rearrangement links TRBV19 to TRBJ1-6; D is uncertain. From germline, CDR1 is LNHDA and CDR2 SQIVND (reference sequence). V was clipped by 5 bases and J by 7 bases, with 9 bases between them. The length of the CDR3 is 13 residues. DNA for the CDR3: TGTGCCAGTAGTCTCTTGGGGAATTCACCCCTCCACTTT. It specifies CASSLLGNSPLHF.

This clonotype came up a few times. CDR3 region: CASSQRGIWRETQYF. In DNA, the CDR3 is TGCGCCAGCAGCCAAAGGGGGATATGGCGGGAGACCCAGTACTTC. The gene calls are TRBV4-1 and TRBJ2-5; D possibly corresponds to TRBD1 (6 bases). Per the germline V gene, CDR1 is MGHRA and CDR2 is YSYEKL. V lost 2 bases and J 5 bases, leaving 15 bases between the germline ends. CDR3 size: 15 residues.

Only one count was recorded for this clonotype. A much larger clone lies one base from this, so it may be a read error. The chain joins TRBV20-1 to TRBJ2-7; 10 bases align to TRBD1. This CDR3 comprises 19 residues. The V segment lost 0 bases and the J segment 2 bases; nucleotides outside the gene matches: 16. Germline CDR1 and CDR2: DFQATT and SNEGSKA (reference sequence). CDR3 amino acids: CSARDFLGQGRGSTYEQYF. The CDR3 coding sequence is TGCAGTGCTAGAGATTTCCTGGGACAGGGGAGAGGGTCGACCTACGAGCAGTACTTC.

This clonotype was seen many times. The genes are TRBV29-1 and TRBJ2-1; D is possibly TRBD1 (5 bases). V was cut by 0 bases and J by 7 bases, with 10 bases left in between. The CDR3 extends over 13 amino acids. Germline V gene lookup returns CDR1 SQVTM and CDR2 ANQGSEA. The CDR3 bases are TGCAGCGTTGAAGATCTACCAGGGAATGAGCAGTTCTTC. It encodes CSVEDLPGNEQFF.

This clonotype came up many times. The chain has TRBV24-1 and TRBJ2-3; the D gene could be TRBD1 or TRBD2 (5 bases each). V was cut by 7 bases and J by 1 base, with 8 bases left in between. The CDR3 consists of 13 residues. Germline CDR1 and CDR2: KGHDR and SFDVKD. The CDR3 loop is CATRGTRTDTQYF. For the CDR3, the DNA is TGTGCCACCAGAGGGACGCGCACAGATACGCAGTATTTT.

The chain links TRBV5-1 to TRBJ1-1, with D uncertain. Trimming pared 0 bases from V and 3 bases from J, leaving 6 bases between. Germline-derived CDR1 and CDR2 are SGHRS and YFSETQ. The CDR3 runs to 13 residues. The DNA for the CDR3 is TGCGCCAGCAGCTTGGGCCCAGACACTGAAGCTTTCTTT. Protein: CASSLGPDTEAFF.

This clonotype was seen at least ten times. The chain's CDR3 is CASSLGSGTSGTDTQYF. CDR3 sequence (DNA): TGCGCCAGCAGCTTGGGCTCCGGGACTAGCGGCACAGATACGCAGTATTTT. The chain recombines TRBV5-1 with TRBJ2-3; TRBD2 aligns across 10 bases. Germline assignment: CDR1 SGHRS and CDR2 YFSETQ. The CDR3 is 17 amino acids. V dropped 0 bases and J dropped 1; count of bases not matched to a gene: 5.

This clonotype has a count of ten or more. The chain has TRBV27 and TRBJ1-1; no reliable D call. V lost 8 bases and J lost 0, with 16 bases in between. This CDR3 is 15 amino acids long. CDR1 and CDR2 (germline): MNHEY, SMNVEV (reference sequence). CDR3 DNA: TGTGCCAGCGTCTTGGGTGACGGCTTGAACACTGAAGCTTTCTTT. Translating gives CASVLGDGLNTEAFF.

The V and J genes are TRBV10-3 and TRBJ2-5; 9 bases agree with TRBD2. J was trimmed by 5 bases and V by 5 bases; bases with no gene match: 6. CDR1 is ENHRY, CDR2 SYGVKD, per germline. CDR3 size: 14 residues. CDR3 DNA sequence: TGTGCCATCAGTCTTAGCGGGAGTGAGGAGACCCAGTACTTC. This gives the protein CAISLSGSEETQYF.

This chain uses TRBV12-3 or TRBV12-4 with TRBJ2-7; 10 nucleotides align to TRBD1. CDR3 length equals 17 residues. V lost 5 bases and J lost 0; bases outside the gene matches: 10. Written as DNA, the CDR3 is TGTGCCAGCAGTCTCGAGACAGGGGGCGGGATCTCCTACGAGCAGTACTTC. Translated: CASSLETGGGISYEQYF.

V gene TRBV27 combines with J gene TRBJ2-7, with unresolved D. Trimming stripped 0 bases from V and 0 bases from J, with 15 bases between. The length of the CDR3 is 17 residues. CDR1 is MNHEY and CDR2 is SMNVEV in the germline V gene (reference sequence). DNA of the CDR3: TGTGCCAGCAGTTTATCCCCCGCGACGGTGAGCTCCTACGAGCAGTACTTC. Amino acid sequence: CASSLSPATVSSYEQYF.

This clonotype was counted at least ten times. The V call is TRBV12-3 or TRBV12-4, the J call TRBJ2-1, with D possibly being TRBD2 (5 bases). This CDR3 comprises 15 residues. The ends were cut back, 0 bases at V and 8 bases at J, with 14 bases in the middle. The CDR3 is CASSLARLSGYEQFF. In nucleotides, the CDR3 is TGTGCCAGCAGTTTAGCGCGACTATCTGGCTATGAGCAGTTCTTC.

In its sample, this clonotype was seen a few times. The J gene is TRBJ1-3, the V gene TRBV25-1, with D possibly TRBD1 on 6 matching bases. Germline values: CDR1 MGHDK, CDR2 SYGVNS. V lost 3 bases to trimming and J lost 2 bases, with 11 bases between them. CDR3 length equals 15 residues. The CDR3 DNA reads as TGTGCCAGCAGTGATTCGAACAGGGCTGGAAACACCATATATTTT. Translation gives CASSDSNRAGNTIYF.

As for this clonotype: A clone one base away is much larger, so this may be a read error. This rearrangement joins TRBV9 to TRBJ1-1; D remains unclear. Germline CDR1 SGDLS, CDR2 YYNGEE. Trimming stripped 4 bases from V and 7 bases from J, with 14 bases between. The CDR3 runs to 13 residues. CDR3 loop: CASSNSSTFEAFF. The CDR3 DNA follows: TGTGCCAGCAGCAACAGTTCCACCTTTGAAGCTTTCTTT.

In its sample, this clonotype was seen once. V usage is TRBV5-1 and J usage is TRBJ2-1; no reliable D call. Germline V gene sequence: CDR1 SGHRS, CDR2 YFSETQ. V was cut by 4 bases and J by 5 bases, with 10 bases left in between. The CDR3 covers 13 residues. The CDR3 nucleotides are TGCGCCAGCAGCCCCTCCCTTGACAATGAGCAGTTCTTC. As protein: CASSPSLDNEQFF.

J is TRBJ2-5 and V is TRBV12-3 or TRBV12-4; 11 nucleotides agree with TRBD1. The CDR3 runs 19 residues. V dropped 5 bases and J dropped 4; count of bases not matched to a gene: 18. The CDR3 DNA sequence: TGTGCCAGCAGTGACCCCGAGGACAGGGGGCAGGGTGGTATAGAGACCCAGTACTTC. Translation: CASSDPEDRGQGGIETQYF.

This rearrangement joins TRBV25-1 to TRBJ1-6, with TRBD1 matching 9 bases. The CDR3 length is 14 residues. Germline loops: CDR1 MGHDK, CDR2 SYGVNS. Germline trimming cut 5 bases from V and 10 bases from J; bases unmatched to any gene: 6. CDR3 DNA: TGTGCCAGCAGTTCGGACAGGGGCTACTCACCCCTCCACTTT. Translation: CASSSDRGYSPLHF. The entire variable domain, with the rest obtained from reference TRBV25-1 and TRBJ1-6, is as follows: EADIYQTPRYLVIGTGKKITLECSQTMGHDKMYWYQQDPGMELHLIHYSYGVNSTEKGDLSSESTVSRIRTEHFPLTLESARPSHTSQYLCASSSDRGYSPLHFGNGTRLTVT.

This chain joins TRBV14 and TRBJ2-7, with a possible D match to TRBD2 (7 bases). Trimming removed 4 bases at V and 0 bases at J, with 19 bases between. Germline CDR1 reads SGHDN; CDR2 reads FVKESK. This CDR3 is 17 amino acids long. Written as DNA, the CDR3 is TGTGCCAGCAGCCGCCTGGGGGGGCCACTTTCCTCCTACGAGCAGTACTTC. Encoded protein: CASSRLGGPLSSYEQYF.